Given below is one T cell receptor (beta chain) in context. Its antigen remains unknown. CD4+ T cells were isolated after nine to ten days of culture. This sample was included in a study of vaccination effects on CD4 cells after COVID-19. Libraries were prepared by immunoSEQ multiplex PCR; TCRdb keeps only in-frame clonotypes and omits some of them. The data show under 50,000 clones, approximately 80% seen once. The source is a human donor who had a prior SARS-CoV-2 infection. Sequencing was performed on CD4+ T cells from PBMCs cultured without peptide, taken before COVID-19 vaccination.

The CDR3 DNA follows: TGTGCCAGCACATACAGTTATAATTCACCCCTCCACTTT. Translating gives CASTYSYNSPLHF. This sequence joins TRBV18 and TRBJ1-6; no clear D gene. Trimming shortened V by 8 bases and J by 4 bases, and 9 bases separated the two germline ends. This CDR3 is built from 13 residues. Germline CDR1 KGHSH, CDR2 LQKENI.